A selection of T cell receptor beta chains follows, all from one sample in a study of blood T cell repertoires in COVID-19. The table came from immunoSEQ multiplex PCR; TCRdb's copy has only in-frame clones and leaves some out. This sample has roughly 150,000 clones, with under 90% found just once. The sequencing input was peripheral blood. The receptors shown here come from a woman of 80 years or more with acute or convalescent COVID-19. CDR3s include the opening cysteine and the closing phenylalanine or tryptophan. The order of the fields is V gene, D gene, clone size, J gene, CDR3 DNA, CDR3 protein. A D gene is named only where the DNA matches it firmly. The listing skips clone size in some rows; elsewhere it reads once, few, many or a size class.

TRBV11-3,TRBD2,-,TRBJ2-5,TGTGCCAGCAGCCGGGGACTAGCGGGGGGGGAGACCCAGTACTTC,CASSRGLAGGETQYF
TRBV7-9,-,few,TRBJ1-4,TGTGCCAGCAGCCTACTAGGAGGGGAAGACGAAAAACTGTTTTTT,CASSLLGGEDEKLFF
TRBV5-1,-,few,TRBJ1-2,TGCGCCAGCAGCCCCCCGTGGCCTAACTATGGCTACACCTTC,CASSPPWPNYGYTF
TRBV7-6,TRBD1,-,TRBJ2-1,TGTGCCAGCAGCTTAGCGTTGACAGGGTACAATGAGCAGTTCTTC,CASSLALTGYNEQFF
TRBV7-2,-,-,TRBJ2-1,TGTGCCAGCAGCTTATTAGAATACAATGAGCAGTTCTTC,CASSLLEYNEQFF
TRBV30,TRBD1,-,TRBJ2-7,TGTGCCTGGAGTGGACAGGGACATATCTACGAGCAGTACTTC,CAWSGQGHIYEQYF
TRBV18,TRBD2,-,TRBJ2-5,TGTGCCAGCTCACGGGCTAGCGGGAAAGAGACCCAGTACTTC,CASSRASGKETQYF
TRBV2,-,-,TRBJ1-3,TGTGCCAGCAGTAGACAGTCTTTGGGTGGAAACACCATATATTTT,CASSRQSLGGNTIYF
TRBV6-5,TRBD1,-,TRBJ1-2,TGTGCCAGCAGTCCTGGACAGGGGGTCTTCGAAGGCTACACCTTC,CASSPGQGVFEGYTF
TRBV23-1,-,-,TRBJ2-7,TGCGCCAGCAGTCAATCGGGGGAAGCGGCAGGGCAGGGGTACGAGCAGTACTTC,CASSQSGEAAGQGYEQYF
TRBV27,-,-,TRBJ1-5,TGTGCCAGCAGTCCCGAGACAGGAACGGATCAGCCCCAGCATTTT,CASSPETGTDQPQHF
TRBV27,TRBD2,-,TRBJ2-1,TGTGCCAGCAGTTTAACGACTAGCGGGCTAGGAGGCCAGTTCTTC,CASSLTTSGLGGQFF
TRBV9,TRBD2,-,TRBJ2-7,TGTGCCAGCAGCGTAGAAGGGACTAGCGGACTTTACGAGCAGTACTTC,CASSVEGTSGLYEQYF
TRBV7-2,TRBD2,few,TRBJ2-1,TGTGCCAGCACCTTGTTTTTTAGCGGGAGGGGAAATGAGCAGTTCTTC,CASTLFFSGRGNEQFF
TRBV9,-,-,TRBJ2-3,TGTGCCAGCAGCCACCATGGGCGAACCCAGGATACGCAGTATTTT,CASSHHGRTQDTQYF
TRBV9,-,-,TRBJ2-3,TGTGCCAGCAGCGTAGAATTTAGGGGCTCCCTACGCACAGATACGCAGTATTTT,CASSVEFRGSLRTDTQYF
TRBV19,TRBD2,-,TRBJ2-2,TGTGCCAGTAGCCAGTATAGCGGGAGAGCCACCGGGGAGCTGTTTTTT,CASSQYSGRATGELFF
TRBV11-2,TRBD2,-,TRBJ2-7,TGTGCCAGCAGCTCCGGGACTAGCGGGTTAGAGCAGTACTTC,CASSSGTSGLEQYF
TRBV3-1/TRBV3-2,-,-,TRBJ2-3,TGTGCCAGCAGCCCGACTCCAGACACAGATACGCAGTATTTT,CASSPTPDTDTQYF